The 21 T cell receptor beta chains below all came from one sample that was sequenced in a study of monozygotic twins with inflammatory bowel disease. Reanalyzing the 5' RACE reads, TCRdb keeps one entry per CDR3 protein, without DNA. The repertoire table contains approximately 390,000 distinct CDR3 sequences. The material sequenced was blood. These receptors all stem from a human donor with ulcerative colitis or Crohn's disease, or a healthy co-twin of an affected twin (not recorded which).

The gene calls are TRBV7-9 and TRBJ1-2. This CDR3 is built from 12 residues. Germline V gives CDR1 SEHNR, CDR2 FQNEAQ (reference sequence). The CDR3 loop reads CASSLLTYGYTF.

This chain joins TRBV6-2 or TRBV6-3 and TRBJ2-3; TCRdb picks TRBD2, but there is no DNA to check that call. This CDR3 is built from 14 residues. In germline, CDR1 is MNHEY, CDR2 SVGEGT. This CDR3 reads CASSYSGRIDTQYF.

The chain recombines TRBV6-5 with TRBJ2-1; TCRdb's D call of TRBD1 is untestable without DNA. This CDR3 is 16 amino acids long. In germline, CDR1 is MNHEY, CDR2 SVGAGI. CDR3: CASSSAPGTATIEQFF.

V usage is TRBV6-1 and J usage is TRBJ1-2. CDR1 MNHNS and CDR2 SASEGT come from the germline V gene. This CDR3 contains 15 residues. CDR3: CASTPSPGRNYGYTF.

This rearrangement joins TRBV12-3 or TRBV12-4 to TRBJ2-1; TCRdb's D call, TRBD2, is unchecked because there is no DNA. CDR3 length: 16 amino acids. The CDR3 is CASTIGLAGVHHEQFF.

The V call is TRBV5-4, the J call TRBJ2-1; the D call from TCRdb, TRBD1, cannot be confirmed without DNA. This CDR3 is built from 15 residues. Per germline, CDR1 SGHNT and CDR2 YYREEE (reference sequence). The CDR3 loop is CASSLDPGGINEQFF. Full variable domain (outside the CDR3, taken from reference TRBV5-4 and TRBJ2-1): ETGVTQSPTHLIKTRGQQVTLRCSSQSGHNTVSWYQQALGQGPQFIFQYYREEENGRGNFPPRFSGLQFPNYSSELNVNALELDDSALYLCASSLDPGGINEQFFGPGTRLTVL.

This chain connects TRBV6-2 or TRBV6-3 to TRBJ1-1; without DNA, the TCRdb call of TRBD1 cannot be checked. The CDR3 runs 14 residues. Germline V gives CDR1 MNHEY, CDR2 SVGEGT. The chain's CDR3 is CASSNPGYPTEAFF.

The gene calls are TRBV5-1 and TRBJ2-7. The CDR3 is made up of 13 amino acids. Germline V CDR1 and CDR2: SGHRS, YFSETQ. CDR3 sequence: CASSLGQIYEQYF.

The rearrangement uses TRBV6-5 and TRBJ2-2; as DNA is missing, the TRBD1 call by TCRdb cannot be tested. The CDR3 has 15 amino acids. Per the germline V gene, CDR1 is MNHEY and CDR2 is SVGAGI. CDR3 loop: CASSYGQGLAGELFF.

The chain is built from TRBV10-3 and TRBJ2-7. Looked up from germline, CDR1 is ENHRY and CDR2 is SYGVKD. The CDR3 covers 15 residues. This CDR3 is CAISHGVSMSYEQYF.

The rearrangement joins TRBV30 to TRBJ2-1. This CDR3 has 12 amino acids. The germline V gene has CDR1 GTSNPN and CDR2 SVGIG (reference sequence). CDR3 sequence reads: CAWSGQSNEQFF.

The rearrangement joins TRBV20-1 to TRBJ2-5; as DNA is missing, the TRBD2 call by TCRdb cannot be tested. The CDR3 loop spans 17 amino acids. Per the germline V gene, CDR1 is DFQATT and CDR2 is SNEGSKA (reference sequence). The CDR3 protein is CSARAPGTSGGTETQYF.

CDR3 loop: CASSPWRERNTQYF. The chain links TRBV5-1 to TRBJ2-3; with no DNA, the TCRdb D assignment of TRBD2 cannot be verified. Germline CDR1 and CDR2: SGHRS and YFSETQ. The length of the CDR3 is 14 residues.

The chain is built from TRBV6-2 or TRBV6-3 and TRBJ2-1; TCRdb's assignment of TRBD2 cannot be checked, as there is no DNA. Germline V gene sequence: CDR1 MNHEY, CDR2 SVGEGT. The length of the CDR3 is 12 residues. The CDR3 sequence is CASSPTSYEQFF.

The rearrangement joins TRBV15 to TRBJ2-1; the TRBD1 assignment by TCRdb is unverifiable without DNA. There are 14 residues in the CDR3. The germline gives CDR1 LNHNV, CDR2 YYDKDF (reference sequence). The CDR3: CATSRGAVYNEQFF.

This rearrangement joins TRBV7-6 to TRBJ2-1; lacking DNA, the TRBD2 call made by TCRdb goes unchecked. The CDR3 is 18 amino acids. Germline V gene sequence: CDR1 SGHVS, CDR2 FNYEAQ. The CDR3 sequence: CASSLASPSGGFYNEQFF.

The gene calls are TRBV20-1 and TRBJ1-1; TCRdb selects TRBD1, and the lack of DNA leaves this call unchecked. The CDR3 consists of 15 residues. The germline gives CDR1 DFQATT, CDR2 SNEGSKA (reference sequence). The CDR3: CSARATGGSNTEAFF.

The CDR3 region is CASSWTSGKDEQFF. The chain is built from TRBV5-6 and TRBJ2-1; TCRdb's D gene call, TRBD2, goes unchecked for lack of DNA. Germline loops: CDR1 SGHDT, CDR2 YYEEEE. This CDR3 has 14 amino acids.

This chain joins TRBV20-1 and TRBJ1-3; as DNA is missing, the TRBD1 call by TCRdb cannot be tested. The CDR3 length is 15 residues. CDR1 is DFQATT, CDR2 SNEGSKA, per germline (reference sequence). The CDR3 is CSANGQGSSGNTIYF.

The chain combines TRBV27 with TRBJ2-2; the D gene TCRdb calls, TRBD1, cannot be checked with no DNA. The CDR3 runs 15 residues. CDR1 and CDR2 (germline): MNHEY, SMNVEV (reference sequence). The CDR3 loop is CASSPLSGPEKELFF.

The chain couples TRBV7-9 to TRBJ2-7; TCRdb's D gene call, TRBD1, goes unchecked for lack of DNA. Germline lookup yields CDR1 SEHNR and CDR2 FQNEAQ (reference sequence). The CDR3 extends over 16 amino acids. The CDR3 sequence: CASSFTGGPSSYEQYF.